This T cell receptor (beta chain) derives from a study of OX40 agonist ivuxolimab in advanced cancers. In the study overall: Melanoma, hepatocellular carcinoma, head and neck or renal cell cancer occurred in dose-escalation patients. Partial responses were achieved by three patients, of whom one had hepatocellular carcinoma and two had cutaneous melanoma. Patients were 82.7% male with ages roughly 20 to 90, mean approximately 55.

The V gene lost 5 bases and the J gene lost 2 bases, with 16 bases spanning the gap. This CDR3 contains 15 residues. Per germline, CDR1 SGHNT and CDR2 YENEEA. Data came from immunoSEQ multiplex PCR; TCRdb stores just in-frame clones and leaves some out. The repertoire holds tens of thousands of clones, 88% seen once, with roughly an eighth in the top ten. The sample was CD4+ or CD8+ T cells sorted from blood, taken in a trial of the OX40 agonist ivuxolimab. The V and J genes are TRBV11-3 and TRBJ2-7; D might be TRBD1 (6 bases). This clonotype originated in an adult with an advanced solid tumor such as melanoma, head and neck, liver or kidney cancer. The CDR3 here is CASSPRDIGPYEQYF. CDR3 DNA sequence: TGTGCCAGCAGCCCCCGGGACATTGGACCCTACGAGCAGTACTTC.